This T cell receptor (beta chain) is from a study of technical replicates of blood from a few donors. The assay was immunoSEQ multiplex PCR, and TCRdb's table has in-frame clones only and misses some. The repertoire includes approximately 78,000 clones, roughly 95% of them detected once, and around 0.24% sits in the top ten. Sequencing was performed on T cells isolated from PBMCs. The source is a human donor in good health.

The DNA for the CDR3 is TGTGCCAGCAGTTCGCATACGGGGGACAGGGGGCCCCGGCGGTCCCGGGAGCTGTTTTTT. Encoded protein: CASSSHTGDRGPRRSRELFF. The chain links TRBV28 to TRBJ2-2; TRBD1 aligns across 12 bases. There are 20 residues in the CDR3. Germline V gives CDR1 MDHEN, CDR2 SYDVKM. The J segment lost 9 bases and the V segment lost 4 bases, leaving 21 bases of the junction unmatched.